This TCR beta chain derives from a study of T cell repertoires in cytomegalovirus infection. With 4 bases removed from V and 2 bases from J, the gap between germline ends came to 9 bases. Germline V CDR1 and CDR2: MDHEN, SYDVKM. The CDR3 extends over 14 amino acids. TCRdb re-called the reads through MiXCR, storing one row per CDR3 protein. Of a few hundred thousand distinct CDR3 sequences in the sample, about 17% were seen once. This clonotype was seen many times. What it binds is not known. General observations from the study: Totalled public TCR beta family frequency picked out people who carried CMV plus the relevant HLA.

The chain employs TRBV28 and TRBJ1-5; no firm D call. The sample taken for sequencing was CD8+ T cells from PBMCs. This clonotype was obtained from a human donor in good health (CMV status not recorded). Some clones in this sample may be carry-over from other donors' samples. The CDR3 region is CASSYPYGNQPQHF. In nucleotides, the CDR3 is TGTGCCAGCAGTTATCCATACGGCAATCAGCCCCAGCATTTT.